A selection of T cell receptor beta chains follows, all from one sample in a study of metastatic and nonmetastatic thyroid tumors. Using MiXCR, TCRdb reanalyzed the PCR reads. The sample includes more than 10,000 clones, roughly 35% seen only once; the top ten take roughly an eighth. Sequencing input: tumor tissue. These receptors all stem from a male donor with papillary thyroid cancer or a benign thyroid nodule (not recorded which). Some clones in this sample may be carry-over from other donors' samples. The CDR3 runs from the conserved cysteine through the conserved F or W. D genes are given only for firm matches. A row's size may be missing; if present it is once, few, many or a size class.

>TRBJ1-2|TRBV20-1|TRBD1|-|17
CSASIGSYGTVSVGYTF
TGCAGTGCTAGTATAGGGAGTTACGGGACAGTTTCTGTAGGCTACACCTTC
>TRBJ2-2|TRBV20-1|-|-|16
CSASAHDETNTGELFF
TGCAGTGCAAGCGCACACGACGAAACTAACACCGGGGAGCTGTTTTTT
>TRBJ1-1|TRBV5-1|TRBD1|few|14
CASSLGQGYTEAFF
TGCGCCAGCAGCTTGGGACAGGGATACACTGAAGCTTTCTTT
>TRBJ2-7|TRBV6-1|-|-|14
CASSEIQYSYEQYF
TGTGCCAGCAGTGAAATACAGTATTCCTACGAGCAGTACTTC
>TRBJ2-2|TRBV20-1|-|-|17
CSASASLASANTGELFF
TGCAGTGCTAGTGCGTCACTAGCATCCGCGAACACCGGGGAGCTGTTTTTT
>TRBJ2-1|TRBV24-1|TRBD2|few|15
CATEKLAGGLNEQFF
TGTGCCACCGAGAAGCTAGCGGGAGGGCTCAATGAGCAGTTCTTC
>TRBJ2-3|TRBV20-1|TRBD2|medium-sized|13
CSAGHTSGDTQYF
TGCAGTGCTGGACATACTAGCGGAGATACGCAGTATTTT
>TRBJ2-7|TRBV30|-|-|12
CAWSQQAWEQYF
TGTGCCTGGAGTCAACAGGCTTGGGAGCAGTACTTC
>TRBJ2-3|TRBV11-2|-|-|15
CASSLFGGAGDTQYF
TGTGCCAGCAGCTTATTTGGCGGGGCCGGAGATACGCAGTATTTT
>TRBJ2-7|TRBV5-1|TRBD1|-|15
CASSAQGQGAYEQYF
TGCGCCAGCAGCGCCCAAGGACAGGGGGCCTACGAGCAGTACTTC
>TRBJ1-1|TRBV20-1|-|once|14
CSARDRRRNTEAFF
TGCAGTGCTAGAGATCGGCGGAGGAACACTGAAGCTTTCTTT
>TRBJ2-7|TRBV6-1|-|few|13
CASSDRTSYEQYF
TGTGCCAGCAGTGACAGGACCTCCTACGAGCAGTACTTC
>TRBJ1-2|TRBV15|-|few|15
CATSRDIGPNYGYTF
TGTGCCACCAGCAGAGATATAGGGCCCAACTATGGCTACACCTTC
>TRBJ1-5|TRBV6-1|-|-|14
CASRNRQINQPQHF
TGTGCCAGCAGGAATCGACAGATCAATCAGCCCCAGCATTTT
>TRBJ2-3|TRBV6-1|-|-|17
CASSELLGRSVTDTQYF
TGTGCCAGCAGTGAATTATTAGGGCGATCTGTCACAGATACGCAGTATTTT
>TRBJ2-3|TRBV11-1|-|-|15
CASYPGQGSTDTQYF
TGTGCCAGTTACCCAGGGCAGGGGAGCACAGATACGCAGTATTTT
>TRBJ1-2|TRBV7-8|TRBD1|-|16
CASSLAGQGDKYGYTF
TGTGCCAGCAGCTTAGCGGGACAGGGGGATAAATATGGCTACACCTTC
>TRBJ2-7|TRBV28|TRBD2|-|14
CASSGVGGSYEQYF
TGTGCCAGCAGTGGGGTGGGGGGGTCCTACGAGCAGTACTTC
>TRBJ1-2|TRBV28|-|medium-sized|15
CASRHSADVSYGYTF
TGTGCCAGCAGACACAGTGCGGATGTCAGCTATGGCTACACCTTC
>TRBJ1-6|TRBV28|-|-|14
CASSFWRPTTTLHF
TGTGCCAGCAGTTTTTGGAGACCCACGACGACCCTCCACTTT
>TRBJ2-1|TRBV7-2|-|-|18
CASSLARGTLLFYNEQFF
TGTGCCAGCAGCTTAGCGAGAGGGACACTTCTCTTCTACAATGAGCAGTTCTTC
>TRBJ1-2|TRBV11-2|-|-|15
CASSSPGRIFYGYTF
TGTGCCAGCAGCTCTCCGGGACGAATCTTCTATGGCTACACCTTC
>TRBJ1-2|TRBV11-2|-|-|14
CASSLERVSYGYTF
TGTGCCAGCAGCTTAGAAAGGGTTTCCTATGGCTACACCTTC
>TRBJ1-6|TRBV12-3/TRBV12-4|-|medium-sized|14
CASRQGSGNSPLHF
TGTGCCAGCAGGCAAGGATCAGGGAATTCACCCCTCCACTTT
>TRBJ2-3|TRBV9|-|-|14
CASSPPGNTDTQYF
TGTGCCAGCAGCCCCCCGGGGAACACAGATACGCAGTATTTT
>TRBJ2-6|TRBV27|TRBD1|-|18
CASSLRGTGSSGANVLTF
TGTGCCAGCAGTTTAAGGGGGACAGGATCCTCTGGGGCCAACGTCCTGACTTTC
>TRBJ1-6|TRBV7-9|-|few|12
CASQIQSSPLHF
TGTGCCAGCCAAATTCAGAGTTCACCCCTCCACTTT